This T cell receptor beta chain was identified during a study of PD-1 blockade in classical Hodgkin lymphoma. Points from the study as a whole: Repertoires differed for reasons still undefined, possibly disease activity or prior therapy. Healthy donors were reported to have higher baseline TCR diversity than newly diagnosed patients.

On this clone: Its target is unknown.

The data were produced by immunoSEQ multiplex PCR, yet TCRdb's version contains in-frame clones alone and is incomplete. The table has about 28,000 clones, approximately 90% seen once. Indicated time point: newly diagnosed, previously untreated cHL patient sample. As a comparison, the study used PBMCs from newly diagnosed, untreated classical Hodgkin lymphoma. Sequenced sample: peripheral blood mononuclear cells (PBMCs). The TCR was taken from a human donor with classical Hodgkin lymphoma.

The CDR3 bases are TGTGCCACTAGGTACCCGGGAGGGGAGACCCAGTACTTC. As protein: CATRYPGGETQYF. The gene calls are TRBV10-3 and TRBJ2-5, with TRBD2 matching 8 bases. The CDR3 sequence is 13 residues long. Germline-derived CDR1 and CDR2 are ENHRY and SYGVKD. V shed 10 bases and J 5 bases; nucleotides not matched to a gene: 9.